Below are 21 T cell receptor beta chains sequenced from a single sample in a study of blood T cell repertoires in COVID-19. The table came from immunoSEQ multiplex PCR; TCRdb's copy has only in-frame clones and leaves some out. Of approximately 400,000 clones in the sample, roughly 77% were seen once. The specimen was peripheral blood. The receptors derive from a human donor with acute or convalescent COVID-19. The donor label of this sample is uncertain.

The chain couples TRBV5-1 to TRBJ2-5; a weak D match, TRBD2 (7 bases). Trimming took 4 bases from V and 4 from J, leaving 20 bases between them. Germline CDR1 and CDR2: SGHRS and YFSETQ. This CDR3 comprises 16 residues. The CDR3 here is CASSPGGRVGAETQYF. CDR3 nucleotide sequence: TGCGCCAGCAGCCCGGGGGGCAGGGTAGGAGCAGAGACCCAGTACTTC.

V is TRBV2 and J is TRBJ2-2; D unclear. The CDR3 has 13 residues. Trimming left V 8 bases short and J 8 bases short, with 15 bases between. Germline V lookup: CDR1 SNHLY, CDR2 FYNNEI. CDR3 sequence: CASSAESRGELFF. For the CDR3, the DNA is TGTGCCAGCTCGGCGGAGTCGCGTGGGGAGCTGTTTTTT.

The J gene is TRBJ1-1, the V gene TRBV6-5, with 7 bases matching TRBD1. V dropped 6 bases and J dropped 4; count of bases not matched to a gene: 5. This CDR3 contains 13 residues. The germline V gene encodes CDR1 MNHEY and CDR2 SVGAGI. CDR3 region: CASRPRGFTEAFF. Here the CDR3 DNA reads TGTGCCAGCAGACCCAGGGGGTTCACTGAAGCTTTCTTT.

The chain carries TRBV4-1 and TRBJ2-1, with D unresolved. The CDR3 is 15 amino acids. Germline V gene lookup returns CDR1 MGHRA and CDR2 YSYEKL. V lost 0 bases to trimming and J lost 6 bases, with 12 bases between them. Here the CDR3 DNA reads TGCGCCAGCAGCCAAGATCAAGGAGAGGTCAATGAGCAGTTCTTC. Translated, it gives CASSQDQGEVNEQFF.

The chain couples TRBV14 to TRBJ1-2, with a tentative D call TRBD1 (5 bases). The V and J ends lost 2 bases and 2 bases respectively, with 9 bases between them. Germline V gene sequence: CDR1 SGHDN, CDR2 FVKESK. CDR3 length: 14 residues. This chain's CDR3 is CASSQWGRNYGYTF. CDR3 DNA sequence: TGTGCCAGCAGCCAATGGGGCCGAAACTATGGCTACACCTTC.

The chain uses TRBV24-1 and TRBJ1-2, with D possibly matching TRBD1 (5 bases). V shed 3 bases and J shed 8 bases, with 12 bases lying between them. In germline, CDR1 is KGHDR, CDR2 SFDVKD. The CDR3 is 13 residues long. The DNA for the CDR3 is TGTGCCACCAGTGATAGGGGCGATTTCGGCTACACCTTC. It codes for CATSDRGDFGYTF.

The chain recombines TRBV11-2 with TRBJ2-1; 11 bases agree with TRBD2. The ends lost 1 base at V and 6 bases at J; junction bases unmatched: 8. The germline V gene encodes CDR1 SGHAT and CDR2 FQNNGV. The CDR3 loop spans 17 amino acids. CDR3 protein: CASSLGLGSGRVNEQFF. The CDR3 DNA sequence: TGTGCCAGCAGCTTAGGGCTCGGTAGCGGGAGGGTCAATGAGCAGTTCTTC.

This chain joins TRBV18 and TRBJ1-2, with 9 nucleotides matching TRBD1. Germline lookup yields CDR1 KGHSH and CDR2 LQKENI. V lost 3 bases to trimming and J lost 1 base; unmatched junction nucleotides: 0. The CDR3 consists of 14 residues. The CDR3 nucleotides read TGTGCCAGCTCACCGACAGGGGGTAACTATGGCTACACCTTC. This sequence encodes CASSPTGGNYGYTF.

This clone has only one observation. The V call is TRBV5-1, the J call TRBJ2-3; weak D call: TRBD1 (5 bases). The CDR3 sequence is 15 residues long. V gave up 0 bases and J gave up 2 bases, with 10 bases separating them. Germline V gene data show CDR1 as SGHRS and CDR2 as YFSETQ. The CDR3 coding sequence is TGCGCCAGCAGCTTGGGGGGCGACCTCACAGATACGCAGTATTTT. Translating gives CASSLGGDLTDTQYF.

The DNA for the CDR3 is TGCAGCGCCCCACTAGCGGGAGGCAGGAATGAGCAGTTCTTC. This codes for CSAPLAGGRNEQFF. The chain links TRBV29-1 to TRBJ2-1; 12 positions match TRBD2. Germline loops: CDR1 SQVTM, CDR2 ANQGSEA. CDR3 length: 14 amino acids. The V and J ends lost 7 bases and 7 bases, in that order; junction bases with no gene match: 8.

This clone occurred a few times. J is TRBJ1-5 and V is TRBV18; D is uncertain. V was clipped by 3 bases and J by 9 bases, with 9 bases between them. The CDR3 covers 12 residues. CDR1 is KGHSH, CDR2 LQKENI, per germline. The CDR3 spells CASSPDLGPQHF. In DNA form, the CDR3 reads TGTGCCAGCTCACCGGACTTGGGGCCCCAGCATTTT.

The chain has TRBV4-1 and TRBJ2-3; 10 positions match TRBD2. J lost 0 bases, V lost 4 bases, and 4 bases had no gene match. Germline CDR1 MGHRA, CDR2 YSYEKL. This CDR3 is built from 16 residues. The CDR3 bases are TGCGCCAGCAGCCCGAGACTAGCGGGTAGCACAGATACGCAGTATTTT. It encodes CASSPRLAGSTDTQYF.

CDR3 protein: CASSPDTITAGAFF. CDR3 coding DNA: TGTGCCAGCAGCCCGGACACGATAACAGCTGGGGCTTTCTTT. This rearrangement joins TRBV3-1 (or the pseudogene TRBV3-2) to TRBJ1-1; tentative D call: TRBD1 (5 bases). This CDR3 is built from 14 residues. Looked up from germline, CDR1 is LGHDT and CDR2 is YNNKEL (reference sequence). V lost 4 bases and J 11 bases, leaving 20 bases between the germline ends.

This chain joins TRBV28 and TRBJ2-5, with 7 bases identical to TRBD2. Unmatched junction bases numbered 12, after V lost 6 bases and J lost 5 bases. The CDR3 extends over 15 amino acids. Germline lookup yields CDR1 MDHEN and CDR2 SYDVKM. As DNA, the CDR3 is TGTGCCAGCAGGGGGGTTGAAGCGGGACTGGAGACCCAGTACTTC. Amino acid sequence: CASRGVEAGLETQYF.

V usage is TRBV18 and J usage is TRBJ2-7; D might be TRBD1 (6 bases). The ends were cut back, 3 bases at V and 7 bases at J, with 16 bases in the middle. CDR1 KGHSH and CDR2 LQKENI come from the germline V gene. There are 14 residues in the CDR3. CDR3 sequence (DNA): TGTGCCAGCTCACCCTACACACAGGGTGGGGAGCAGTACTTC. Translated, it gives CASSPYTQGGEQYF.

The genes are TRBV9 and TRBJ2-5; possibly TRBD2 for D (6 bases). The CDR3 is 17 residues long. Germline V gene lookup returns CDR1 SGDLS and CDR2 YYNGEE. Trimming removed 3 bases at V and 5 bases at J, with 23 bases between. CDR3 region: CASSASGVLSLWETQYF. CDR3 bases: TGTGCCAGCAGCGCCTCGGGGGTCCTATCCCTCTGGGAGACCCAGTACTTC.

This clone showed up just once. V is TRBV15 and J is TRBJ1-6; D remains ambiguous. The germline V gene encodes CDR1 LNHNV and CDR2 YYDKDF (reference sequence). The length of the CDR3 is 14 residues. V shed 5 bases and J shed 8 bases, with 13 bases lying between them. CDR3: CATSPRPGDSPLHF. The CDR3 nucleotides read TGTGCCACCAGCCCCCGGCCCGGAGATTCACCCCTCCACTTT.

Turning to this clone: The same CDR3 can be traced to other DNA sequences in this sample. The chain employs TRBV9 and TRBJ2-2; TRBD2 matches 11 bases. CDR1 is SGDLS and CDR2 is YYNGEE in the germline V gene. The CDR3 spans 16 residues. Trimming cost V 2 bases and J 1 base; bases outside gene matches: 1. CDR3 region: CASSVGLAGNTGELFF. The CDR3 coding sequence is TGTGCCAGCAGCGTCGGACTAGCGGGGAACACCGGGGAGCTGTTTTTT.

V is TRBV7-6 and J is TRBJ2-3; TRBD2 agrees at 11 bases. The CDR3 covers 15 residues. Unmatched junction bases numbered 8, after V lost 5 bases and J lost 7 bases. Germline V CDR1 and CDR2: SGHVS, FNYEAQ. The CDR3 DNA is TGTGCCAGCAGCACTATAGCGGGGGGGCCTAATACGCAGTATTTT. Translating it yields CASSTIAGGPNTQYF. Full variable domain (remainder filled in from reference TRBV7-6 and TRBJ2-3): GAGVSQSPRYKVTKRGQDVALRCDPISGHVSLYWYRQALGQGPEFLTYFNYEAQQDKSGLPNDRFSAERPEGSISTLTIQRTEQRDSAMYRCASSTIAGGPNTQYFGPGTRLTVL.

The chain couples TRBV15 to TRBJ2-7, with 8 positions matching TRBD1. The J segment lost 5 bases and the V segment lost 2 bases, leaving 5 bases of the junction unmatched. Germline CDR1 and CDR2: LNHNV and YYDKDF (reference sequence). The CDR3 sequence is 14 residues long. Here the CDR3 reads CATSRPDRGHEQYF. CDR3 bases: TGTGCCACCAGCAGACCCGACAGGGGACACGAGCAGTACTTC.

This chain uses TRBV11-2 with TRBJ2-5, with 8 bases aligning to TRBD2. Germline CDR1 is SGHAT and CDR2 is FQNNGV. V was clipped by 6 bases and J by 4 bases; unmatched bases: 7. There are 14 residues in the CDR3. The CDR3: CASRTAGGRETQYF. In DNA form, the CDR3 reads TGTGCCAGCAGGACGGCGGGGGGCAGAGAGACCCAGTACTTC.